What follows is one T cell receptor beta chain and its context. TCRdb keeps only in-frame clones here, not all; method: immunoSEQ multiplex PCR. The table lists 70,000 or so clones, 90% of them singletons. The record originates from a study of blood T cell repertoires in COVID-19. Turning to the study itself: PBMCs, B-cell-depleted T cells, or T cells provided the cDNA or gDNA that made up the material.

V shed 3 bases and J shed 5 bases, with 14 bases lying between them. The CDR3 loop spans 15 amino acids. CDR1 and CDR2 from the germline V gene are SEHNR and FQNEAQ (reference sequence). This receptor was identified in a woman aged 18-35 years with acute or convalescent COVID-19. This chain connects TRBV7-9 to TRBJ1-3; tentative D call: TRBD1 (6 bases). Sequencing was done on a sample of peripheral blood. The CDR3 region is CASSFSGTSRNTIYF. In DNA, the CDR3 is TGTGCCAGCAGCTTCTCGGGGACATCCAGAAACACCATATATTTT.